This T cell receptor beta chain was identified in a study of shared T cell receptors in the human thymus. Profiled with immunoSEQ multiplex PCR; TCRdb holds only in-frame clones, not every one. The table records 640,000 or so clones, more than 75% of them present only once. Per the germline V gene, CDR1 is LGHNT and CDR2 is FRNRAP. This CDR3 has 16 amino acids. The J segment lost 6 bases and the V segment lost 2 bases, leaving 9 bases of the junction unmatched. The sample was also reused in another study, on human thymus T cells. That source reports: Apparent bias marked the V and J gene usage of thymic and blood repertoires. Related research reported highly overlapping thymic repertoires among unrelated individuals.

The specimen sequenced was thymocytes. The chain uses TRBV12-5 and TRBJ2-1; 8 bases are a match to TRBD2. The sequence was collected from a boy younger than two with a congenital heart defect. The CDR3 loop is CASGLHREGTLNEQFF. CDR3 bases: TGTGCTAGTGGTTTGCACCGGGAGGGGACCCTCAATGAGCAGTTCTTC.